Shown below are 26 T cell receptor beta chains from a single sample sequenced in a study of blood T cell repertoires in COVID-19. The table came from immunoSEQ multiplex PCR; TCRdb's copy has only in-frame clones and leaves some out. The table has about 110,000 clones, about three quarters seen once; the top ten hold about 4.3%. Sample: peripheral blood. The receptors were sampled from a man aged 65 to 79 with acute or convalescent COVID-19.

The gene calls are TRBV3-1 (or the pseudogene TRBV3-2) and TRBJ1-2; TRBD1 matches at 9 bases. The CDR3 extends over 15 amino acids. V shed 6 bases, J shed 5 bases, and the junction held 10 bases outside the gene matches. In germline, CDR1 is LGHDT, CDR2 YNNKEL (reference sequence). In DNA form, the CDR3 reads TGTGCCAGCAGGGAAACGGGACAGGGTCGTTATGGCTACACCTTC. The encoded protein is CASRETGQGRYGYTF.

The chain has TRBV5-1 and TRBJ1-4, with a tentative D call TRBD1 (5 bases). V shed 4 bases and J shed 5 bases, with 12 bases lying between them. CDR1 and CDR2 from the germline V gene are SGHRS and YFSETQ. This CDR3 spans 14 amino acids. The CDR3 region is CASSLMEGNEKLFF. DNA of the CDR3: TGCGCCAGCAGCCTTATGGAGGGGAATGAAAAACTGTTTTTT.

The chain uses TRBV12-3 or TRBV12-4 and TRBJ2-1, with D unresolved. The CDR3 sequence is 12 residues long. Trimming left V 2 bases short and J 8 bases short, with 7 bases between. The CDR3 is CASSLIRYEQFF. The DNA for the CDR3 is TGTGCCAGCAGTTTAATTCGGTATGAGCAGTTCTTC.

The chain uses TRBV18 and TRBJ2-1; 11 bases align to TRBD2. Germline CDR1 KGHSH, CDR2 LQKENI. J gave up 0 bases and V 3 bases, and 1 base lay outside the gene matches. This CDR3 has 16 amino acids. For the CDR3, the DNA is TGTGCCAGCTCACCCACTAGCGGGAGCTCCTACAATGAGCAGTTCTTC. Encoded protein: CASSPTSGSSYNEQFF.

This chain uses TRBV9 with TRBJ1-2; a weak D match, TRBD1 (5 bases). V was cut by 4 bases and J by 2 bases, with 15 bases left in between. The CDR3 totals 15 residues. Germline V gene sequence: CDR1 SGDLS, CDR2 YYNGEE. CDR3 coding DNA: TGTGCCAGCAGCCCTCAGACCAGGGCGAACTATGGCTACACCTTC. Translated, it gives CASSPQTRANYGYTF.

The V call is TRBV27, the J call TRBJ1-2, with 11 bases aligning to TRBD1. This CDR3 has 15 amino acids. With 8 bases clipped from V and 2 bases from J, the junction kept 7 bases outside the gene matches. Germline V gives CDR1 MNHEY, CDR2 SMNVEV (reference sequence). In DNA form, the CDR3 reads TGTGCCAGCCACCCCAGGACAGGGGGCAACTATGGCTACACCTTC. This encodes CASHPRTGGNYGYTF.

This clone was seen only once. An end of the junction does not agree with germline; a read error may underlie this. The chain recombines TRBV5-3 with TRBJ2-1, with a weak D call TRBD2 (5 bases). TRBV5-3 is an open reading frame, and its role is uncertain. This CDR3 is built from 16 residues. The CDR3 DNA reads TGTGCCAGAAGCTTACGAGGGCCCCCCTCCTACAGTGAGCAGTTCTTC. Translating gives CARSLRGPPSYSEQFF.

This clone was counted only a few times. The rearrangement uses TRBV5-4 and TRBJ1-2, with TRBD1 as a possible D gene (5 bases). Trimming shortened V by 2 bases and J by 7 bases, and 21 bases separated the two germline ends. CDR1 and CDR2 (germline): SGHNT, YYREEE (reference sequence). The CDR3 extends over 16 amino acids. In DNA form, the CDR3 reads TGTGCCAGCAGCTTTGGTCGGCAGGGCAACGTTGGTGGCTACACCTTC. It encodes CASSFGRQGNVGGYTF.

This sequence joins TRBV4-3 and TRBJ1-6; 8 positions match TRBD1. Germline CDR1 LGHNA, CDR2 YSLEER. CDR3 length equals 15 residues. The V gene end was trimmed by 1 base and the J gene end by 7 bases; junction bases not matched to a gene: 3. CDR3 nucleotide sequence: TGCGCCAGCAGCCAAGCAGGGGGCGGAAATTCACCCCTCCACTTT. This sequence encodes CASSQAGGGNSPLHF.

The chain couples TRBV18 to TRBJ1-2; possibly TRBD1 for D (6 bases). Between the trimmed V and J ends, which lost 3 bases and 2 bases, there was a span of 19 bases. This CDR3 is built from 17 residues. Germline V lookup: CDR1 KGHSH, CDR2 LQKENI. CDR3 sequence reads: CASSPLPGGGENYGYTF. The CDR3 nucleotides are TGTGCCAGCTCACCGCTCCCGGGCGGGGGCGAGAACTATGGCTACACCTTC.

The DNA of the CDR3 is TGTGCCAGCAGTTACTCGACAGGGGGGGGTGAGACCCAGTACTTC. This codes for CASSYSTGGGETQYF. The rearrangement joins TRBV6-5 to TRBJ2-5, with 9 bases that match TRBD1. V was pared by 0 bases and J by 5 bases, with 4 bases of the junction left unmatched. This CDR3 is built from 15 residues. Germline V CDR1 and CDR2: MNHEY, SVGAGI.

This chain connects TRBV5-6 to TRBJ2-5; 7 bases fit TRBD2. V lost 3 bases and J lost 0; bases outside the gene matches: 5. Germline-derived CDR1 and CDR2 are SGHDT and YYEEEE. The CDR3 loop spans 15 amino acids. The CDR3 sequence is CASSSLGLNQETQYF. The CDR3 nucleotides are TGTGCCAGCAGCTCGCTGGGACTAAACCAAGAGACCCAGTACTTC.

The rearrangement uses TRBV6-6 and TRBJ1-1; D might be TRBD1 (5 bases). This CDR3 is built from 12 residues. Germline V gene lookup returns CDR1 MNHNY and CDR2 SVGAGI (reference sequence). Trimming removed 4 bases at V and 7 bases at J, with 10 bases between. The DNA for the CDR3 is TGTGCCAGCAGTTTAGACAGCAATGAAGCTTTCTTT. Its protein is CASSLDSNEAFF.

This clone was observed a handful of times. The V and J genes are TRBV10-3 and TRBJ2-3; TRBD1 matches at 9 bases. CDR1 and CDR2 from the germline V gene are ENHRY and SYGVKD. V dropped 6 bases and J dropped 1; count of bases not matched to a gene: 23. The CDR3 covers 21 residues. In DNA, the CDR3 is TGTGCCATCAGCTCACCGGCTCCCGGGACAGGGAGGGGTTCGGGCACAGATACGCAGTATTTT. It translates to CAISSPAPGTGRGSGTDTQYF.

The chain couples TRBV7-9 to TRBJ2-1, with TRBD1 identical over 11 bases. This CDR3 is 15 amino acids long. Germline V gene lookup returns CDR1 SEHNR and CDR2 FQNEAQ (reference sequence). The J segment lost 8 bases and the V segment lost 2 bases, leaving 5 bases of the junction unmatched. The CDR3 region has the DNA TGTGCCAGCAGCTTAACCGGGACAGGGGGTGATGAGCAGTTCTTC. The encoded protein is CASSLTGTGGDEQFF.

Concerning this clone: Other DNA variants within this sample encode the same CDR3. The chain joins TRBV10-3 to TRBJ2-3, with 14 positions matching TRBD2. Germline CDR1 reads ENHRY; CDR2 reads SYGVKD. Trimming took 4 bases from V and 4 from J; bases not matched to a gene: 4. This CDR3 has 16 amino acids. CDR3 nucleotide sequence: TGTGCCATCAGTGGCCGACTAGCGGGGGGGTCAGATACGCAGTATTTT. Amino acid sequence: CAISGRLAGGSDTQYF.

The table lists this clone with a few counts. The CDR3 spells CSVVVVAYEQYF. The CDR3 region has the DNA TGCAGCGTTGTAGTAGTCGCCTACGAGCAGTACTTC. The chain carries TRBV29-1 and TRBJ2-7; D ambiguous. CDR3 length: 12 amino acids. Trimming removed 4 bases from V and 2 bases from J, with 9 bases in between. Germline V gene lookup returns CDR1 SQVTM and CDR2 ANQGSEA.

The chain uses TRBV9 and TRBJ2-7; the D gene is possibly TRBD2 (6 bases). CDR3 length equals 13 residues. Trimming removed 4 bases at V and 7 bases at J, with 15 bases between. Germline values: CDR1 SGDLS, CDR2 YYNGEE. The CDR3 loop is CASSPSGPLEQYF. CDR3 nucleotides: TGTGCCAGCAGCCCGAGCGGGCCCCTGGAGCAGTACTTC. Full variable domain (rest looked up from reference TRBV9 and TRBJ2-7): DSGVTQTPKHLITATGQRVTLRCSPRSGDLSVYWYQQSLDQGLQFLIQYYNGEERAKGNILERFSAQQFPDLHSELNLSSLELGDSALYFCASSPSGPLEQYFGPGTRLTVT.

About this clone: Other DNA sequences from this sample encode an identical CDR3 as well. This chain links TRBV2 with TRBJ1-2; D gene uncertain. There are 11 residues in the CDR3. The V and J ends lost 5 bases and 8 bases respectively, with 9 bases between them. Germline CDR1 and CDR2: SNHLY and FYNNEI. CDR3 protein: CASSPERGYTF. In nucleotides, the CDR3 is TGTGCCAGCAGTCCCGAACGGGGCTACACCTTC.

The V and J genes are TRBV19 and TRBJ1-5; D is ambiguous. V lost 3 bases and J lost 2, with 5 bases in between. Germline lookup yields CDR1 LNHDA and CDR2 SQIVND (reference sequence). There are 13 residues in the CDR3. CDR3 sequence reads: CASSIGGNQPQHF. CDR3 nucleotide sequence: TGTGCCAGTAGTATTGGAGGCAATCAGCCCCAGCATTTT.

The chain uses TRBV5-6 and TRBJ1-2, with 9 bases identical to TRBD1. The CDR3 is made up of 14 amino acids. The germline V gene has CDR1 SGHDT and CDR2 YYEEEE. With 6 bases clipped from V and 5 bases from J, the junction kept 8 bases outside the gene matches. For the CDR3, the DNA is TGTGCCAGCAACATCCGGGACAGGGTTTATGGCTACACCTTC. Its translation: CASNIRDRVYGYTF.

A single count supports this clone. This chain uses TRBV6-4 with TRBJ2-7; 7 nucleotides line up with TRBD1. V trimming: 0 bases; J trimming: 0 bases; junction bases outside the gene matches: 2. The CDR3 spans 15 residues. Per the germline V gene, CDR1 is MRHNA and CDR2 is SNTAGT. The CDR3 protein is CASSDSHRGSYEQYF. Here the CDR3 DNA reads TGTGCCAGCAGTGACTCGCACAGGGGCTCCTACGAGCAGTACTTC.

The V and J genes are TRBV9 and TRBJ2-7; 7 bases are a match to TRBD1. The CDR3 has 17 residues. Germline lookup yields CDR1 SGDLS and CDR2 YYNGEE. Trimming cost V 4 bases and J 6 bases; bases outside gene matches: 19. The CDR3 coding sequence is TGTGCCAGCAGCCGCTCCACCTCCGGCGACAGGGACCTCGAGCAGTACTTC. This sequence encodes CASSRSTSGDRDLEQYF.

A single count supports this clone. The gene calls are TRBV27 and TRBJ2-7; TRBD1 agrees at 9 bases. Germline CDR1 is MNHEY and CDR2 is SMNVEV (reference sequence). V shed 7 bases, J shed 4 bases, and the junction held 26 bases outside the gene matches. CDR3 length: 20 amino acids. CDR3 sequence: CASIPNTGQGNRMAPYEQYF. In DNA, the CDR3 is TGTGCCAGCATCCCTAATACGGGACAGGGAAATCGAATGGCCCCATACGAGCAGTACTTC.

The V call is TRBV5-1, the J call TRBJ2-2; 7 nucleotides line up with TRBD1. The CDR3 runs 18 residues. Losses at the gene ends were 0 bases for V and 6 bases for J; bases not matched to a gene: 14. CDR1 SGHRS and CDR2 YFSETQ come from the germline V gene. The CDR3 region has the DNA TGCGCCAGCAGCTTGGTCGGGACAGATAGGGTTATTGCCGGGGAGCTGTTTTTT. It codes for CASSLVGTDRVIAGELFF.

This sequence joins TRBV10-3 and TRBJ1-5, with D uncertain. The CDR3 totals 16 residues. V lost 0 bases to trimming and J lost 0 bases, with 9 bases between them. The germline V gene encodes CDR1 ENHRY and CDR2 SYGVKD. In DNA, the CDR3 is TGTGCCATCAGTGAGTCCGGGAGTAATAGCAATCAGCCCCAGCATTTT. Translated, it gives CAISESGSNSNQPQHF.